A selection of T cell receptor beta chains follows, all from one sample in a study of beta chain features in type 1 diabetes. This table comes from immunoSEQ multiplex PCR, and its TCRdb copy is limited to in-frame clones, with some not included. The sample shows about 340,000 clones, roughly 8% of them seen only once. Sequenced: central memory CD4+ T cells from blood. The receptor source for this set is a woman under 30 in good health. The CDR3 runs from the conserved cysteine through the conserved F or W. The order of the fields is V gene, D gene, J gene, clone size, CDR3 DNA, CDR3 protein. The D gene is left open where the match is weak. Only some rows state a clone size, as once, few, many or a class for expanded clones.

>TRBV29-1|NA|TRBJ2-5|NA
TGCAGCGTTTCTGACCAGTGGGAGACCCAGTACTTC
CSVSDQWETQYF
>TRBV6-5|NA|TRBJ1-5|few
TGTGCCAGCAGGGAGGGGCCCCGCGCGGGTCAGCCCCAGCATTTT
CASREGPRAGQPQHF
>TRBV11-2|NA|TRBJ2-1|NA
TGTGCCAGCAGCTTAGATTTGGCGGCCCTCTACAATGAGCAGTTCTTC
CASSLDLAALYNEQFF
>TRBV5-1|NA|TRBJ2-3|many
TGCGCCAGCAGGACCACCACAGATACGCAGTATTTT
CASRTTTDTQYF
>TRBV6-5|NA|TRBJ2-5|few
TGTGCCAGCAGTGGCCGCGGGACAGAAGAGACCCAGTACTTC
CASSGRGTEETQYF
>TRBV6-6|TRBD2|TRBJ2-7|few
TGTGCCAGCATGGACGCCGGGACTAGCGGGAGGGAGCAGTACTTC
CASMDAGTSGREQYF
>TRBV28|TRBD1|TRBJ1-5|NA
TGTGCCAGCAGTAAAAGGGGGCAGGGGGGACGGGAGCCCCAGCATTTT
CASSKRGQGGREPQHF
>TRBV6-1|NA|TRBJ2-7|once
TGTGCCAGCAGTGAAGCAGGGTCCGAGCAGTACTTC
CASSEAGSEQYF
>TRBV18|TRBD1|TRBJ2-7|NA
TGTGCCAGCTCACCCTCACAGGGGTACGAGCAGTACTTC
CASSPSQGYEQYF
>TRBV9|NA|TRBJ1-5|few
TGTGCCAGCAGCGTAGGAGGGGGGAATCAGCCCCAGCATTTT
CASSVGGGNQPQHF
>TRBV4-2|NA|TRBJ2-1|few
TGTGCCAGCAGCCAAGATCTAGAGACCACTGAGCAGTTCTTC
CASSQDLETTEQFF
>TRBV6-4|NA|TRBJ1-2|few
TGTGCCAGCAGTGACAACTATGGCTACACCTTC
CASSDNYGYTF
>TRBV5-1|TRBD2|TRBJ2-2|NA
TGCGCCAGCAGCTTGGGGCGGGAGCCGTCAACCGGGGAGCTGTTTTTT
CASSLGREPSTGELFF
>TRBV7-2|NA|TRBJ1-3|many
TGTGCCAGCAGCTTAGAGATGGCAGGGAATGGAAACACCATATATTTT
CASSLEMAGNGNTIYF
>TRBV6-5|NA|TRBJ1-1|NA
TGTGCCAGCAGTGAATTTGCGGGGACTGAAGCTTTCTTT
CASSEFAGTEAFF
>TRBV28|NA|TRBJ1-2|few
TGTGCCAGCAGACCTACAGGCAACTATGGCTACACCTTC
CASRPTGNYGYTF
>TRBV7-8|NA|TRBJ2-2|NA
TGTGCCAGCAGCCCCTCGAACACCGGGGAGCTGTTTTTT
CASSPSNTGELFF
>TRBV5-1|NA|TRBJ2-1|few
TGCGCCAGCAGCTCCGGGGCGAGCTCCTACAATGAGCAGTTCTTC
CASSSGASSYNEQFF
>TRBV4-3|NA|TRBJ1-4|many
TGCGCCAGCAGCCATGTCCAAGCAACTAATGAAAAACTGTTTTTT
CASSHVQATNEKLFF
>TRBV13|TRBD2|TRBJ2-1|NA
TGTGCCAGCAGCTTACTGGAGGCGGGAGGTTCGCGTGAGCAGTTCTTC
CASSLLEAGGSREQFF
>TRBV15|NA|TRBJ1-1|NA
TGTGCCACCAGCAGGGGTGGGGAGAACACTGAAGCTTTCTTT
CATSRGGENTEAFF
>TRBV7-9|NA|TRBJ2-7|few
TGTGCCAGCAGCTTAGACAGAGCGGCCACCTACGAGCAGTACTTC
CASSLDRAATYEQYF
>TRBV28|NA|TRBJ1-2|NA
TGTGCCAGCAGTCCATACTACCAGGGTGCGGATTATGGCTACACCTTC
CASSPYYQGADYGYTF
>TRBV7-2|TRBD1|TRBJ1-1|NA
TGTGCCAGCAGCCTACAGGGGAGCACTGAAGCTTTCTTT
CASSLQGSTEAFF
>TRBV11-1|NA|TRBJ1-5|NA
TGTGCCAGCAGCTTAGGCGAGTCGCTGCCCCAGCATTTT
CASSLGESLPQHF
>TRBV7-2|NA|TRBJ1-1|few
TGTGCCAGCAGCTGGTCAGGGATCACTGAAGCTTTCTTT
CASSWSGITEAFF
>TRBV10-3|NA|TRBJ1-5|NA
TGTGCCATCAGTGAGTCCTTGGGCCAGCCCCAGCATTTT
CAISESLGQPQHF
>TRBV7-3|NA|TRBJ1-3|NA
TGTGCCAGCAGCCCCGATTCTGGAAACACCATATATTTT
CASSPDSGNTIYF
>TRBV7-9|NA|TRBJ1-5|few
TGTGCCAGCAGCTTAGCAGAGGTTCAGCCCCAGCATTTT
CASSLAEVQPQHF
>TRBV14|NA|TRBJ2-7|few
TGTGCCAGCAGCCAAACCGCCACAGGTACCTACGAGCAGTACTTC
CASSQTATGTYEQYF
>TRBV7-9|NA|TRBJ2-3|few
TGTGCCAGCAGCTTCATCTCGTGGGATACGCAGTATTTT
CASSFISWDTQYF
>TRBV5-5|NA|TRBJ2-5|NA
TGTGCCAGCAGCTTGGACCTCTCACAAGAGACCCAGTACTTC
CASSLDLSQETQYF
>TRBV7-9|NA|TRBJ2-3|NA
TGTGCCAGCAGCTTATGGACCGTTGCAGATACGCAGTATTTT
CASSLWTVADTQYF
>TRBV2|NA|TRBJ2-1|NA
TGTGCCAGCAGTGAAGCGCTTTGGCAGGCCAATGAGCAGTTCTTC
CASSEALWQANEQFF
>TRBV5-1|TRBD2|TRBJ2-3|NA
TGCGCCAGCAGCTTGGGTCTAGCGGGAGGAATCAGCACAGATACGCAGTATTTT
CASSLGLAGGISTDTQYF
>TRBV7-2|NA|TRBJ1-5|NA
TGTGCCAGCAGCTTAGGTGGGGTGAGGGCCAATCAGCCCCAGCATTTT
CASSLGGVRANQPQHF
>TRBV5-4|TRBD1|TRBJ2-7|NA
TGTGCCAGCAGCTCGACAGGGGCCCAGTACGAGCAGTACTTC
CASSSTGAQYEQYF
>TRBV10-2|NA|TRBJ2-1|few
TGCGCCAGCAGTGAGTCGTTCGGGGGAGGTAGGTTTAGTGAGCAGTTCTTC
CASSESFGGGRFSEQFF
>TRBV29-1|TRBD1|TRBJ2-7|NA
TGCAGCGTAGGACAGGGTAATATTTACGAGCAGTACTTC
CSVGQGNIYEQYF
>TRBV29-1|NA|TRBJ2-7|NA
TGCAGCGTTGAATTCACTAGTCGGGCCGAGCAGTACTTC
CSVEFTSRAEQYF
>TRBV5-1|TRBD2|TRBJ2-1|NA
TGCGCCAGCAGCTTGGCATTAGCGGGAGTTAACAATGAGCAGTTCTTC
CASSLALAGVNNEQFF
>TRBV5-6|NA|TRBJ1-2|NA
TGTGCCAGCAGCTTAAAGTGGGATGGCTACACCTTC
CASSLKWDGYTF
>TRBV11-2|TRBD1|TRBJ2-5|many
TGTGCCAGCAGCTTGGACAGGCAAGAGACCCAGTACTTC
CASSLDRQETQYF
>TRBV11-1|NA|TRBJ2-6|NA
TGTGCCAGCAGCCCAACAGGGTCTGGGGCCAACGTCCTGACTTTC
CASSPTGSGANVLTF
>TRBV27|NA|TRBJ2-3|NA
TGTGCCAGCAGTCGGCAGGTCGCGGGGGATACGCAGTATTTT
CASSRQVAGDTQYF
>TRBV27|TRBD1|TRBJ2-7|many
TGTGCCAGCGGGGGGACAGGGTCCTACGAGCAGTACTTC
CASGGTGSYEQYF
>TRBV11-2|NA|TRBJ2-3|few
TGTGCCAGCAGCAATCAGGGTCTGGTCACAGATACGCAGTATTTT
CASSNQGLVTDTQYF
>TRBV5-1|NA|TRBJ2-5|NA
TGCGCCAGCAGCTTGGAAATAGCAGAGACCCAGTACTTC
CASSLEIAETQYF
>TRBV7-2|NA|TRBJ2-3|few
TGTGCCAGCAGCTTAGCAGGGGGGAGCACAGATACGCAGTATTTT
CASSLAGGSTDTQYF
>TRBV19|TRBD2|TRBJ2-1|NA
TGTGCCAGTAGTATCCACGGACTAGCGGGGGACAATGAGCAGTTCTTC
CASSIHGLAGDNEQFF
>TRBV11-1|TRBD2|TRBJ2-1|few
TGTGCCAGCAGCTCAAGACCGGGACTAGCGGGAGAGAATGAGCAGTTCTTC
CASSSRPGLAGENEQFF
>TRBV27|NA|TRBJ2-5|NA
TGTGCCAGCAGTTTAGGGGTACCTTCCGGGACCCAGTACTTC
CASSLGVPSGTQYF
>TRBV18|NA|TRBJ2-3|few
TGTGCCAGCTCACCGAGGGGGGACAGAGCTCTAGCGGGTGCGGATACGCAGTATTTT
CASSPRGDRALAGADTQYF